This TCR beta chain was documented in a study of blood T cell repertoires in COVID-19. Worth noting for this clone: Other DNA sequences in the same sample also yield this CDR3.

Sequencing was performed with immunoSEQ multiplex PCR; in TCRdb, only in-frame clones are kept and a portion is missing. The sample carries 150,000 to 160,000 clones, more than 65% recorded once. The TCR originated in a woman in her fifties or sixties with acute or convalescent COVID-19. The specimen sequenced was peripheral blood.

This CDR3 is CASSLDRNTEAFF. DNA of the CDR3: TGCGCCAGCAGCCTGGACAGGAACACTGAAGCTTTCTTT. The V call is TRBV4-3, the J call TRBJ1-1, with D maybe TRBD1 (6 bases). This CDR3 has 13 amino acids. V lost 4 bases and J 1 base, leaving 7 bases between the germline ends. The germline V gene encodes CDR1 LGHNA and CDR2 YSLEER.